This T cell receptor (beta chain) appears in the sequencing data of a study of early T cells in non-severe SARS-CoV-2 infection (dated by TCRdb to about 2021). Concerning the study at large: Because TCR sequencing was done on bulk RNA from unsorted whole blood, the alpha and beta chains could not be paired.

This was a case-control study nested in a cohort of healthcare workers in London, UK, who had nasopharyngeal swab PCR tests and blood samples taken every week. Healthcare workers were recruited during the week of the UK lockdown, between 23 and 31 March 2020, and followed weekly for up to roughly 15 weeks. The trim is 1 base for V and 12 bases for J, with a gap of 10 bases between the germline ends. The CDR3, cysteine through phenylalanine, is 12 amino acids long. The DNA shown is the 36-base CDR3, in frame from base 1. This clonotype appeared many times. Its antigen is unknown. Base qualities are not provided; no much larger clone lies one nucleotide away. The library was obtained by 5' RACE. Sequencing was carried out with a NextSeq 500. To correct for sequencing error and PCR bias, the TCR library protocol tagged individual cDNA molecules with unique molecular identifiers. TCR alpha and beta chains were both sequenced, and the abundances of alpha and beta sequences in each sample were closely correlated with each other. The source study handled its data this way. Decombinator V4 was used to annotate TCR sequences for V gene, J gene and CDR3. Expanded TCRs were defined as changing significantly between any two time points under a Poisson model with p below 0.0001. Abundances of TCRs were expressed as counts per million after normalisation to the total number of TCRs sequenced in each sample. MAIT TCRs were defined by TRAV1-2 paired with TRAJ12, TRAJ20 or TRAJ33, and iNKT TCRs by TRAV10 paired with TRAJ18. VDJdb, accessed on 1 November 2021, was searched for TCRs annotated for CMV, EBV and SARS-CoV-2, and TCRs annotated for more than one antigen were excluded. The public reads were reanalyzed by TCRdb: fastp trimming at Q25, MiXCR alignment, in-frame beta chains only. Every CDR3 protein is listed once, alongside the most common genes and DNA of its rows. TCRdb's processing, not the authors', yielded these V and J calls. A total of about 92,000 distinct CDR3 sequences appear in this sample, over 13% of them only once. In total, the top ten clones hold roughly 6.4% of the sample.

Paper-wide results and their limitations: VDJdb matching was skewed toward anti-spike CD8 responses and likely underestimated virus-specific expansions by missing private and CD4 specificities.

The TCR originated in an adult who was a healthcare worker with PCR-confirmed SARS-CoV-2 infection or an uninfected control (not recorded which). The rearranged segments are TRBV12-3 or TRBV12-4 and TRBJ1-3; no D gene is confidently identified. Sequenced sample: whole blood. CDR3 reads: CASSLVRGFIYF. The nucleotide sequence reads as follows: TGTGCCAGCAGTTTAGTACGCGGGTTCATATATTTT.